This T cell receptor (beta chain) was obtained from a study of blood T cell repertoires in COVID-19. Germline V gene sequence: CDR1 MNHEY, CDR2 SVGAGI. The germline V and J ends were trimmed by 7 bases and 6 bases, with 12 bases remaining between them. The CDR3 is 12 amino acids. In Seattle, patients joined the study during active infection and were tracked longitudinally. Clones were sequenced by immunoSEQ multiplex PCR, and TCRdb holds only the in-frame ones, with some missing. Of 250,000 to 400,000 clones in the sample, about 91% were seen once. The clonotype was recovered from a young woman with COVID-19, enrolled during active disease. Sequenced input: peripheral blood. V usage is TRBV6-5 and J usage is TRBJ1-1, with unresolved D. In nucleotides, the CDR3 is TGTGCCAGCACGGGATTGGGTTCTGAAGCTTTCTTT. Translating it yields CASTGLGSEAFF.